This TCR beta chain appears in the sequencing data of a study of blood T cell repertoires in COVID-19. Study-level background: The cDNA or gDNA used as material had been derived from T cells, B-cell-depleted T cells, or PBMCs.

Assay used: immunoSEQ multiplex PCR; TCRdb lists only in-frame clones, some missing. The sample holds approximately 150,000 clones; around 79% are singletons and the top ten take 15% to 20%. The CDR3 is 13 amino acids. In germline, CDR1 is SNHLY, CDR2 FYNNEI. The V gene lost 5 bases and the J gene lost 6 bases, with 12 bases spanning the gap. Material for sequencing was PBMCs or T cells enriched from blood (not recorded which). This sequence joins TRBV2 and TRBJ2-3; TRBD1 might be the D (5 bases). The TCR originated in a woman aged 70 to 79 in a cohort exposed to, infected with or recovered from COVID-19 (not recorded which). The CDR3 DNA reads TGTGCCAGCAGTATTTATCCAGGGGATACGCAGTATTTT. This encodes CASSIYPGDTQYF.